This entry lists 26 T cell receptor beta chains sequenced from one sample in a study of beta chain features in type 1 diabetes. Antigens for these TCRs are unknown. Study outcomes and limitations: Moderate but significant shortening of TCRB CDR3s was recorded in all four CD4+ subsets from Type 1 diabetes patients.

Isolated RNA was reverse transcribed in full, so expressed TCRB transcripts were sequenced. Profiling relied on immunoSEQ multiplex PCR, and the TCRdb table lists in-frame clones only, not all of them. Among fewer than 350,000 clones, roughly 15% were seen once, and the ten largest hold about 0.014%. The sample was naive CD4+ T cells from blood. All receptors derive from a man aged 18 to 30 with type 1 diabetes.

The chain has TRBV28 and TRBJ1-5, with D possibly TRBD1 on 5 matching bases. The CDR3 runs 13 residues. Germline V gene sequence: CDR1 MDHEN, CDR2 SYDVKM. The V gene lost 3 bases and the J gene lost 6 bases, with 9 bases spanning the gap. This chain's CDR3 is CASSLWGGQPQHF. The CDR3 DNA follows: TGTGCCAGCAGTTTGTGGGGCGGTCAGCCCCAGCATTTT.

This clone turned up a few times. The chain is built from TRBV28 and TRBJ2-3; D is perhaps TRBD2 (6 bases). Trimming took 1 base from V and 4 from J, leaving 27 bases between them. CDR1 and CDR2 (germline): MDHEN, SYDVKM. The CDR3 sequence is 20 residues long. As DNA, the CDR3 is TGTGCCAGCAGTTTATCGGTTCGGGAGAGGGTAGTGGACACGGCAGATACGCAGTATTTT. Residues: CASSLSVRERVVDTADTQYF.

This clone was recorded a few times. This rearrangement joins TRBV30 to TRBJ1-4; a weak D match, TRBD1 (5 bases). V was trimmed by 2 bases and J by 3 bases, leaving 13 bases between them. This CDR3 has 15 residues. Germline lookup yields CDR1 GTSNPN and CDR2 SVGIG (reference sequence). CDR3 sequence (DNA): TGTGCCTGGAGTCGAGGAGGGGCTGCTAATGAAAAACTGTTTTTT. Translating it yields CAWSRGGAANEKLFF.

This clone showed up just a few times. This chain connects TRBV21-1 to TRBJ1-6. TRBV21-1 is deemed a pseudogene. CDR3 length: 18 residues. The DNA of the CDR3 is TGTGCCAGCAACTTGGAATTTGGCTGGAGCTCCTATAATTCACCCCTCCACTTT. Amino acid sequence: CASNLEFGWSSYNSPLHF.

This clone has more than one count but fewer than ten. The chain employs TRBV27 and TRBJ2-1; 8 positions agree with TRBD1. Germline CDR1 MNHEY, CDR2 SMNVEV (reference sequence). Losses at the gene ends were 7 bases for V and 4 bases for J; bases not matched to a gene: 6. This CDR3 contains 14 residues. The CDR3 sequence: CASNPGQVYNEQFF. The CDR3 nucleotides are TGTGCCAGCAACCCGGGACAGGTTTACAATGAGCAGTTCTTC.

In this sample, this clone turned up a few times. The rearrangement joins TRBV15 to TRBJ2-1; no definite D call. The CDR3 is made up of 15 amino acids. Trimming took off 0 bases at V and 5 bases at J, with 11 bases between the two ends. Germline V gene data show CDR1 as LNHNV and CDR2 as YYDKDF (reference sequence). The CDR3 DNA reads TGTGCCACCAGCAGAGATCCTAGGTTTGACAATGAGCAGTTCTTC. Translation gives CATSRDPRFDNEQFF.

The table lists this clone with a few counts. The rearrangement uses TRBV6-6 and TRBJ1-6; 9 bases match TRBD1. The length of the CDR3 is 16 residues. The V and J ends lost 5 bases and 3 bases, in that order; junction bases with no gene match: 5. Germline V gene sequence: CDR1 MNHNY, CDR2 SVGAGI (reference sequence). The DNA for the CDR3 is TGTGCCAGCAGTAATCTGGGACAGGGCTATAATTCACCCCTCCACTTT. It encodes CASSNLGQGYNSPLHF.

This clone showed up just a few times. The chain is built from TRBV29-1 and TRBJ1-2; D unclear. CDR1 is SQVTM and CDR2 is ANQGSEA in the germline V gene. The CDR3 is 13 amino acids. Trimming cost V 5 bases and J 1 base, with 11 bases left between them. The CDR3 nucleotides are TGCAGCGTTCGGCGGACTTATAACTATGGCTACACCTTC. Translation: CSVRRTYNYGYTF.

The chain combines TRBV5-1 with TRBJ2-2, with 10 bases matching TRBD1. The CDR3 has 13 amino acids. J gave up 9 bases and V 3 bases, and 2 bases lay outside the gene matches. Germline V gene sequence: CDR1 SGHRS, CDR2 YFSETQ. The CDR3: CASSWDRGRELFF. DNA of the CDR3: TGCGCCAGCAGCTGGGACAGGGGCCGGGAGCTGTTTTTT.

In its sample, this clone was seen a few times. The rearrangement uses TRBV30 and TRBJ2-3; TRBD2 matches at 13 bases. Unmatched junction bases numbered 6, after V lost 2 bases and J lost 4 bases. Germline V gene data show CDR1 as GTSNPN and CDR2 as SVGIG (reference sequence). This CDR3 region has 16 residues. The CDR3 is CAWSTGLAGVADTQYF. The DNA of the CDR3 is TGTGCCTGGAGTACCGGACTAGCGGGAGTGGCAGATACGCAGTATTTT.

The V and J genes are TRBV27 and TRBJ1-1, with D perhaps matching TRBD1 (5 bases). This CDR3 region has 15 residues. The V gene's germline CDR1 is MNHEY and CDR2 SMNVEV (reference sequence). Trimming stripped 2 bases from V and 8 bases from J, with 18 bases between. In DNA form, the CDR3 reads TGTGCCAGCAGTTTAAAGGTGGCAGGACAACCCGAAGCTTTCTTT. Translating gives CASSLKVAGQPEAFF.

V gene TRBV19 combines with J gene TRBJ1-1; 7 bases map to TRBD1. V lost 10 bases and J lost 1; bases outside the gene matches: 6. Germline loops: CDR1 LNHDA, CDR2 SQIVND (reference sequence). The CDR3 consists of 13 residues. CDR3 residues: CATRDSPNTEAFF. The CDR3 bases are TGTGCCACCAGGGACAGCCCGAACACTGAAGCTTTCTTT.

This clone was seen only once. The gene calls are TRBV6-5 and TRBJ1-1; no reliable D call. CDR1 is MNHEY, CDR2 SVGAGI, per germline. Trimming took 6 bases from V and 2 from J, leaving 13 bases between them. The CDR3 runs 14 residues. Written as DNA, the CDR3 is TGTGCCAGCAGCCCGTCCCAAGCCAACACTGAAGCTTTCTTT. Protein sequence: CASSPSQANTEAFF.

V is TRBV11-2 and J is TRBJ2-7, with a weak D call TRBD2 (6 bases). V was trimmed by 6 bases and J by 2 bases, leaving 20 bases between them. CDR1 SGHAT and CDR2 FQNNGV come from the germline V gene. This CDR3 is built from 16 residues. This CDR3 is CASRKVVGGRTYEQYF. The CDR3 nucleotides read TGTGCCAGCAGAAAAGTGGTGGGGGGTAGGACCTACGAGCAGTACTTC.

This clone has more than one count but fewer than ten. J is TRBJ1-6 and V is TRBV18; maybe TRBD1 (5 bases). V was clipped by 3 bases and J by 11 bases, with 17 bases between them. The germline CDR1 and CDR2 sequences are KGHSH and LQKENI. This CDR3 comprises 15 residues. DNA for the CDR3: TGTGCCAGCTCACCGCCGGGCAGGGCCAAGCCACCCCTCCACTTT. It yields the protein CASSPPGRAKPPLHF.

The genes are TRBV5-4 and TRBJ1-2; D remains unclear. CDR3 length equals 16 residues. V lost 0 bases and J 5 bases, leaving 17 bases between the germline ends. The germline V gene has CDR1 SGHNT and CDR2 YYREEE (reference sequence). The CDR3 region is CASSLAFGLRDYGYTF. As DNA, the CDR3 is TGTGCCAGCAGCTTGGCCTTTGGGTTGAGGGATTATGGCTACACCTTC.

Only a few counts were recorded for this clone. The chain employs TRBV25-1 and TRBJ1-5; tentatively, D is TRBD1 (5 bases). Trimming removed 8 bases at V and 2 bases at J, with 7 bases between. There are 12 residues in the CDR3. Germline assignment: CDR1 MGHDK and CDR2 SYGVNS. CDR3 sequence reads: CASQGGNQPQHF. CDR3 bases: TGTGCCAGCCAGGGTGGCAATCAGCCCCAGCATTTT.

The CDR3 is CATRGRGSTEAFF. Written as DNA, the CDR3 is TGTGCCACCAGAGGCAGGGGGTCCACTGAAGCTTTCTTT. The chain links TRBV19 to TRBJ1-1; 7 positions agree with TRBD1. With 10 bases clipped from V and 4 bases from J, the junction kept 9 bases outside the gene matches. This CDR3 is built from 13 residues. The V gene's germline CDR1 is LNHDA and CDR2 SQIVND (reference sequence).

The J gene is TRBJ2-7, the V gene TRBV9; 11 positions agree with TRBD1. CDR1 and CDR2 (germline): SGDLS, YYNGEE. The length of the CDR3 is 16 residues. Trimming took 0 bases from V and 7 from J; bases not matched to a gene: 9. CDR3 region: CASSVESGTGGGEQYF. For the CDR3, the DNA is TGTGCCAGCAGCGTAGAATCCGGGACAGGGGGTGGGGAGCAGTACTTC.

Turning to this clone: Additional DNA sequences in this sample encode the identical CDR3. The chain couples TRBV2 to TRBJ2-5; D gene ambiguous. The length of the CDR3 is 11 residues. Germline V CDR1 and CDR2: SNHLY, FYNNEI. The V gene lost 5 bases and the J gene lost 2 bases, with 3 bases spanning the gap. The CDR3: CASSLQETQYF. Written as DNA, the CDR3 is TGTGCCAGCAGTTTACAAGAGACCCAGTACTTC.

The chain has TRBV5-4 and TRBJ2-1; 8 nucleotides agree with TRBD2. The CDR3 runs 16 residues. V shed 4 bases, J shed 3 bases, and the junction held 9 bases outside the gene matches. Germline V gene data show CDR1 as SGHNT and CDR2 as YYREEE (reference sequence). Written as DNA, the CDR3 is TGTGCCAGCAGCCCCATGGCCGGGGGGGGCTACAATGAGCAGTTCTTC. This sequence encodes CASSPMAGGGYNEQFF.

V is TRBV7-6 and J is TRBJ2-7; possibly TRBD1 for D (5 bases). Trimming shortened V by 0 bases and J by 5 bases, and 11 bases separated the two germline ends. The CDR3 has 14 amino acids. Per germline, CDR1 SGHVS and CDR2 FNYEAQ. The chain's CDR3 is CASSLAQGGDEQYF. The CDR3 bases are TGTGCCAGCAGCTTAGCGCAGGGTGGCGACGAGCAGTACTTC.

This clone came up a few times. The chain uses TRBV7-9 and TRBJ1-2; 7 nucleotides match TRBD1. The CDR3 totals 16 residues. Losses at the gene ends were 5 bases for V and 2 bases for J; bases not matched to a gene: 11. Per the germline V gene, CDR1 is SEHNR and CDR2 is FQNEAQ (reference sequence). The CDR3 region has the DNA TGTGCCAGCAGCCAGCATTACAGGGGCCAAAACTATGGCTACACCTTC. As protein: CASSQHYRGQNYGYTF.

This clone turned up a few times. The CDR3 protein is CASSSPRQGKQYF. For the CDR3, the DNA is TGTGCCAGCAGCTCCCCTAGACAGGGAAAGCAGTACTTC. This sequence joins TRBV11-2 and TRBJ2-7; TRBD1 matches 7 bases. The CDR3 extends over 13 amino acids. With V trimmed by 4 bases and J by 8 bases, 8 bases remained unmatched. Germline V gene lookup returns CDR1 SGHAT and CDR2 FQNNGV.

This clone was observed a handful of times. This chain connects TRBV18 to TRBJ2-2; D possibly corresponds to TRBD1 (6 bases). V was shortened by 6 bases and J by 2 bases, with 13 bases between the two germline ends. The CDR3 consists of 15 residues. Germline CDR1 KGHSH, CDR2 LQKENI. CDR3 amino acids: CASSPGTFNTGELFF. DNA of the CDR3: TGTGCCAGCTCCCCCGGGACATTTAACACCGGGGAGCTGTTTTTT.

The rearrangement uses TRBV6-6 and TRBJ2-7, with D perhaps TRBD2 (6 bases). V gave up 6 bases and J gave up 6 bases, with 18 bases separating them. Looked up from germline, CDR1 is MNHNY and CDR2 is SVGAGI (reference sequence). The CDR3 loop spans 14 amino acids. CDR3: CASSRSAGSIEQYF. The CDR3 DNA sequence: TGTGCCAGCAGCCGCAGTGCGGGATCCATCGAGCAGTACTTC.